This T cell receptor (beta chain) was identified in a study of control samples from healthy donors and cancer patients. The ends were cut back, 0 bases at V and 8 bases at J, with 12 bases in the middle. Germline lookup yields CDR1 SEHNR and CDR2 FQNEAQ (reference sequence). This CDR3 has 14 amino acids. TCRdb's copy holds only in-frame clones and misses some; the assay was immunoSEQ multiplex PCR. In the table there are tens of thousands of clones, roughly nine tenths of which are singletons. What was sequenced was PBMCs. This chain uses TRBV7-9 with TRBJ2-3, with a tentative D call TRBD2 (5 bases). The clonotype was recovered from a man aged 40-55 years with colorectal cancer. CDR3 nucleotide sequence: TGTGCCAGCAGCTTAGCGGCTACGAGGGTTACGCAGTATTTT. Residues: CASSLAATRVTQYF.